The 20 T cell receptor beta chains presented below share a single source sample, sequenced in a study of blood T cell repertoires in COVID-19. The data were produced by immunoSEQ multiplex PCR, yet TCRdb's version contains in-frame clones alone and is incomplete. The table lists around 35,000 clones, about 84% of them singletons. The specimen sequenced was peripheral blood. Receptors were obtained from a man aged 70-80 years with COVID-19, enrolled during active disease.

This chain uses TRBV18 with TRBJ2-1, with 12 bases aligning to TRBD2. This CDR3 region has 17 residues. V dropped 2 bases and J dropped 6; count of bases not matched to a gene: 8. Germline lookup yields CDR1 KGHSH and CDR2 LQKENI. CDR3 DNA sequence: TGTGCCAGCTCACCAGGACTAGCGGGATATAGCCCCAATGAGCAGTTCTTC. It yields the protein CASSPGLAGYSPNEQFF.

For the CDR3, the DNA is TGTGCCAGTAGTATTGGGGACAGACCCACAGATACGCAGTATTTT. Its translation is CASSIGDRPTDTQYF. This chain joins TRBV19 and TRBJ2-3, with TRBD1 identical over 7 bases. Germline CDR1 reads LNHDA; CDR2 reads SQIVND (reference sequence). Trimming removed 3 bases from V and 2 bases from J; junction bases left unmatched: 5. This CDR3 contains 15 residues.

The V call is TRBV12-3 or TRBV12-4, the J call TRBJ1-2; possibly TRBD1 for D (5 bases). The V end was cut by 3 bases, the J end by 2 bases, with 7 bases between. The CDR3 has 13 amino acids. Here the CDR3 reads CASSFRQNYGYTF. CDR3 bases: TGTGCCAGCAGTTTTCGACAGAACTATGGCTACACCTTC.

J is TRBJ2-5 and V is TRBV9; weak D call: TRBD2 (6 bases). The V end was cut by 3 bases, the J end by 5 bases, with 20 bases between. This CDR3 has 16 residues. From germline, CDR1 is SGDLS and CDR2 YYNGEE. In DNA form, the CDR3 reads TGTGCCAGCAGCGAACATGGGAACAGTGGAGGGGAGACCCAGTACTTC. As protein: CASSEHGNSGGETQYF.

V and J are TRBV27 and TRBJ1-5; D remains ambiguous. The CDR3 extends over 14 amino acids. The ends were cut back, 7 bases at V and 4 bases at J, with 14 bases in the middle. Germline loops: CDR1 MNHEY, CDR2 SMNVEV (reference sequence). The CDR3 here is CASTPSARNQPQHF. The CDR3 DNA reads as TGTGCCAGCACTCCCTCAGCGAGGAATCAGCCCCAGCATTTT.

In its sample, this clone was seen a few times. The rearrangement joins TRBV30 to TRBJ1-5, with TRBD1 as a possible D gene (6 bases). CDR1 GTSNPN and CDR2 SVGIG come from the germline V gene (reference sequence). With 0 bases removed from V and 7 bases from J, the gap between germline ends came to 13 bases. The CDR3 consists of 14 residues. Here the CDR3 reads CAWSVPGVAQPQHF. Here the CDR3 DNA reads TGTGCCTGGAGTGTACCAGGGGTGGCCCAGCCCCAGCATTTT.

CDR3 in DNA: TGTGCCAGCTCGTCCCGGGGACAGGGAGATACGCAGTATTTT. The encoded protein is CASSSRGQGDTQYF. The chain links TRBV18 to TRBJ2-3, with 9 nucleotides matching TRBD1. The V segment lost 6 bases and the J segment 5 bases; nucleotides outside the gene matches: 6. The CDR3 is 14 amino acids. The germline CDR1 and CDR2 sequences are KGHSH and LQKENI.

V and J are TRBV5-1 and TRBJ2-5; 9 positions match TRBD2. Trimming at V came to 0 bases and at J to 5 bases, leaving 8 bases not matched to a gene. CDR3 length equals 16 residues. Looked up from germline, CDR1 is SGHRS and CDR2 is YFSETQ. CDR3 in amino acids: CASSLGLADLAETQYF. In DNA form, the CDR3 reads TGCGCCAGCAGCTTGGGACTAGCGGATTTGGCGGAGACCCAGTACTTC.

This clone occurred a few times. This rearrangement joins TRBV4-3 to TRBJ2-6, with a possible D match to TRBD2 (6 bases). CDR1 is LGHNA, CDR2 YSLEER, per germline. Trimming left V 0 bases short and J 2 bases short, with 8 bases between. This CDR3 has 16 amino acids. CDR3 loop: CASSQDGGTGANVLTF. CDR3 bases: TGCGCCAGCAGCCAAGATGGAGGGACTGGGGCCAACGTCCTGACTTTC.

In DNA form, the CDR3 reads TGTGCCAGCAGTACGACAGTTGATGGGGAAAAACTGTTTTTT. Amino acid sequence: CASSTTVDGEKLFF. The chain employs TRBV28 and TRBJ1-4, with D maybe TRBD1 (5 bases). Germline V gene sequence: CDR1 MDHEN, CDR2 SYDVKM. V was pared by 5 bases and J by 8 bases, with 15 bases between. This CDR3 region has 14 residues.

The chain uses TRBV12-1 and TRBJ1-4; the listed D gene, TRBD1, was not tested against the DNA. TRBV12-1 is an annotated pseudogene. This CDR3 has 16 residues. The CDR3: CASAYHFRDSCEKLFF. The CDR3, as DNA: TGTGCCAGCGCATACCATTTCAGGGACAGCTGTGAAAAACTGTTTTTT.

The V call is TRBV27, the J call TRBJ2-2; 8 nucleotides agree with TRBD1. In germline, CDR1 is MNHEY, CDR2 SMNVEV (reference sequence). The CDR3 consists of 16 residues. J was trimmed by 2 bases and V by 1 base; bases with no gene match: 3. The CDR3 region has the DNA TGTGCCAGCAGTTTATTGGACAGGGCTAACACCGGGGAGCTGTTTTTT. As protein: CASSLLDRANTGELFF.

The rearrangement joins TRBV6-1 to TRBJ1-4; the D gene is possibly TRBD1 (6 bases). CDR1 and CDR2 (germline): MNHNS, SASEGT. V was pared by 8 bases and J by 8 bases, with 21 bases between. There are 15 residues in the CDR3. The CDR3 DNA follows: TGTGCCAGCCGCATAACGGGCAGGGGCGAGGAAAAACTGTTTTTT. Translating it yields CASRITGRGEEKLFF.

The chain combines TRBV28 with TRBJ1-4, with a weak D call TRBD1 (5 bases). Trimming left V 9 bases short and J 0 bases short, with 8 bases between. Germline V gene data show CDR1 as MDHEN and CDR2 as SYDVKM. CDR3 size: 13 residues. For the CDR3, the DNA is TGTGCCAGTATGACAGCAACTAATGAAAAACTGTTTTTT. It is translated as CASMTATNEKLFF.

The chain is built from TRBV5-5 and TRBJ1-5, with TRBD1 matching 8 bases. CDR1 is SGHKS and CDR2 is YYEKEE in the germline V gene (reference sequence). The CDR3 covers 15 residues. V shed 0 bases and J 6 bases; nucleotides not matched to a gene: 5. CDR3 region: CASSLETGEGQPQHF. The CDR3 region has the DNA TGTGCCAGCAGCTTGGAGACAGGGGAGGGTCAGCCCCAGCATTTT.

This chain uses TRBV19 with TRBJ2-3; 8 nucleotides align to TRBD1. CDR3 length: 13 amino acids. V trimming: 5 bases; J trimming: 3 bases; junction bases outside the gene matches: 1. From germline, CDR1 is LNHDA and CDR2 SQIVND (reference sequence). This chain's CDR3 is CASSDRGTDTQYF. Written as DNA, the CDR3 is TGTGCCAGTAGTGACAGGGGTACAGATACGCAGTATTTT. The variable domain in full, completed from reference TRBV19 and TRBJ2-3, reads DGGITQSPKYLFRKEGQNVTLSCEQNLNHDAMYWYRQDPGQGLRLIYYSQIVNDFQKGDIAEGYSVSREKKESFPLTVTSAQKNPTAFYLCASSDRGTDTQYFGPGTRLTVL.

The genes are TRBV3-1 (or the pseudogene TRBV3-2) and TRBJ1-1, with D uncertain. Trimming left V 3 bases short and J 1 base short, with 9 bases between. Per the germline V gene, CDR1 is LGHDT and CDR2 is YNNKEL (reference sequence). The CDR3 extends over 14 amino acids. The CDR3 is CASSQAFENTEAFF. In DNA, the CDR3 is TGTGCCAGCAGCCAGGCCTTCGAGAACACTGAAGCTTTCTTT.

This chain uses TRBV18 with TRBJ1-6; TRBD1 agrees at 8 bases. CDR1 KGHSH and CDR2 LQKENI come from the germline V gene. The CDR3 extends over 14 amino acids. The V segment lost 5 bases and the J segment 13 bases; nucleotides outside the gene matches: 10. CDR3 protein: CASSSDRGSTPLHF. CDR3 sequence (DNA): TGTGCCAGCTCATCCGACAGGGGTAGTACGCCCCTCCACTTT.

The chain carries TRBV19 and TRBJ2-3; 8 nucleotides match TRBD2. V was clipped by 4 bases and J by 4 bases; unmatched bases: 7. The CDR3 contains 15 residues. CDR1 LNHDA and CDR2 SQIVND come from the germline V gene (reference sequence). CDR3 nucleotides: TGTGCCAGTAGTACCCAGCGGGAGCGGGCAGATACGCAGTATTTT. It translates to CASSTQRERADTQYF.

The rearrangement links TRBV27 to TRBJ2-7, with D possibly being TRBD1 (5 bases). The V end lost 4 bases, the J end lost 4 bases, and 5 bases lay between the germline ends. Germline assignment: CDR1 MNHEY and CDR2 SMNVEV (reference sequence). This CDR3 is 11 amino acids long. The CDR3 region is CASSSGYEQYF. The DNA for the CDR3 is TGTGCCAGCAGTTCAGGGTACGAGCAGTACTTC.